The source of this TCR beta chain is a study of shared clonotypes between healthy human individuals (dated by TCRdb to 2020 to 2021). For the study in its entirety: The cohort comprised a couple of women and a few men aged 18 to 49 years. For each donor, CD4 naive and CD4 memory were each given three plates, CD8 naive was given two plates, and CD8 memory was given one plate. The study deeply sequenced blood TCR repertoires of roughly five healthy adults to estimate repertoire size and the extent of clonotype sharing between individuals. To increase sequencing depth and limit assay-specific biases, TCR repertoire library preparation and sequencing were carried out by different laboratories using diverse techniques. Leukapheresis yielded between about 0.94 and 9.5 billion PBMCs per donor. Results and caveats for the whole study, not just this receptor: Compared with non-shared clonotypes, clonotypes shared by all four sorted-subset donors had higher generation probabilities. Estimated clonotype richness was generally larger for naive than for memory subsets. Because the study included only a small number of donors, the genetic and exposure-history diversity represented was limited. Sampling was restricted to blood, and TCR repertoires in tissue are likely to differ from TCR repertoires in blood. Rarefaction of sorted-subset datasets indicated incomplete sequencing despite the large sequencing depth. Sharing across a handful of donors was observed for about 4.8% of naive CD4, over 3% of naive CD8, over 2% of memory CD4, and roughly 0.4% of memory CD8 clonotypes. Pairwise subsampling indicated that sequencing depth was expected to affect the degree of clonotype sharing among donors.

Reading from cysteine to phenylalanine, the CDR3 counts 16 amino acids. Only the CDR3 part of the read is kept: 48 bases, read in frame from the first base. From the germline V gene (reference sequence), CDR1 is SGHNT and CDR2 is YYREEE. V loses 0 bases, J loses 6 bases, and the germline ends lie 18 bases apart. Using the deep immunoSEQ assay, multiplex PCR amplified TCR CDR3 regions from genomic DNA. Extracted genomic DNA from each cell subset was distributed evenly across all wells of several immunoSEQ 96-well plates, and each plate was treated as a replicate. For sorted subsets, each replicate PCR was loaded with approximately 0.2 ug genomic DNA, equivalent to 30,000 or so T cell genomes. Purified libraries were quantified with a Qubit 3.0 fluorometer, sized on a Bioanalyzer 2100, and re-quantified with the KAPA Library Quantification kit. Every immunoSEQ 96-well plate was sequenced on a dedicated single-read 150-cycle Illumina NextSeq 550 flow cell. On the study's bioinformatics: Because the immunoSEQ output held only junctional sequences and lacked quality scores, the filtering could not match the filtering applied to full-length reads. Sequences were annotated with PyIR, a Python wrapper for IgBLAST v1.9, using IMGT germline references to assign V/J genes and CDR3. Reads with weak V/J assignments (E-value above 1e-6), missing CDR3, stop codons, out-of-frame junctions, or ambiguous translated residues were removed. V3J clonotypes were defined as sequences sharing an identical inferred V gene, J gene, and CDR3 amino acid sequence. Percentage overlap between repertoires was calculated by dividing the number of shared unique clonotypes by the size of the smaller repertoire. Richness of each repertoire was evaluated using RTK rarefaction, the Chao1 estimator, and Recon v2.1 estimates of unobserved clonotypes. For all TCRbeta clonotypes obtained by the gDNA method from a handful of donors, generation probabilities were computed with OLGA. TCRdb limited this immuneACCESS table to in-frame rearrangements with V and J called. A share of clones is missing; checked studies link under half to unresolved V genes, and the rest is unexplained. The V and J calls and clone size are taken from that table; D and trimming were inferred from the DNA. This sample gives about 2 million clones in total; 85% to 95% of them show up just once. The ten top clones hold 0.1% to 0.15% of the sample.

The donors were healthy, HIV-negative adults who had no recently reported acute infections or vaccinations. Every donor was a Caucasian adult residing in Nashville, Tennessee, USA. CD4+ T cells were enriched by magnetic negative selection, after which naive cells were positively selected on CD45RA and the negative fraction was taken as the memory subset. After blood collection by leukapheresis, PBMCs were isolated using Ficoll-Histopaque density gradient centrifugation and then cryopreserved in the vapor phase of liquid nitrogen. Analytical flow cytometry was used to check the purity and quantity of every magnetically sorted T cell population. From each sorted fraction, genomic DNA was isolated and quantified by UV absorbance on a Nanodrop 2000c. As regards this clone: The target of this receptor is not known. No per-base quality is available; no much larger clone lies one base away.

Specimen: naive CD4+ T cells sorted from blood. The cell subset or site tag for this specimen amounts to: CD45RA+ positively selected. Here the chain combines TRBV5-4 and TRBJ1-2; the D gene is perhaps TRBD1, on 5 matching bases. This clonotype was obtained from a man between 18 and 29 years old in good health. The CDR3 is CASSLGLGGLKDGYTF. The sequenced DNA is TGTGCCAGCAGCTTGGGTCTCGGGGGTTTGAAGGATGGCTACACCTTC.